Shown below are 20 T cell receptor beta chains from a single sample sequenced in a study of immune evolution from preneoplasia to lung adenocarcinoma. Using immunoSEQ multiplex PCR, the repertoire was profiled, and TCRdb retains in-frame clones only, with some absent. The sample consists of roughly 9,000 clones, 77% of them appearing once. Source material: FFPE lung adenocarcinoma in situ tissue. The receptor set was obtained from a person aged 55-80 years with lung adenocarcinoma.

The J gene is TRBJ1-6, the V gene TRBV9; D is undetermined. This CDR3 region has 12 residues. With 3 bases removed from V and 6 bases from J, the gap between germline ends came to 4 bases. Germline V gene lookup returns CDR1 SGDLS and CDR2 YYNGEE. DNA for the CDR3: TGTGCCAGCAGCGAGAGTAATTCACCCCTCCACTTT. It is translated as CASSESNSPLHF.

The CDR3 sequence: CASGLGFSNQPQHF. The CDR3 DNA is TGTGCCAGCGGGTTAGGGTTTAGCAATCAGCCCCAGCATTTT. The chain employs TRBV27 and TRBJ1-5; no clear D gene. V was clipped by 8 bases and J by 0 bases, with 11 bases between them. Germline CDR1 MNHEY, CDR2 SMNVEV (reference sequence). This CDR3 is 14 amino acids long.

This clone was found a few times. The chain has TRBV7-3 and TRBJ2-3; D unclear. Germline CDR1 is SGHTA and CDR2 is FQGTGA. This CDR3 is built from 14 residues. Trimming cost V 2 bases and J 0 bases, with 6 bases left between them. CDR3 coding DNA: TGTGCCAGCAGCTTATTGGGGAGCACAGATACGCAGTATTTT. It codes for CASSLLGSTDTQYF.

The J gene is TRBJ1-1, the V gene TRBV29-1; a weak D match, TRBD1 (5 bases). CDR3 length: 15 amino acids. Trimming removed 5 bases at V and 0 bases at J, with 16 bases between. In germline, CDR1 is SQVTM, CDR2 ANQGSEA. The CDR3: CSVNRRITVNTEAFF. In DNA, the CDR3 is TGCAGCGTTAACAGGAGAATAACGGTGAACACTGAAGCTTTCTTT.

The genes are TRBV2 and TRBJ2-5, with 8 bases aligning to TRBD1. Trimming removed 7 bases from V and 4 bases from J; junction bases left unmatched: 8. The CDR3 is made up of 14 amino acids. From germline, CDR1 is SNHLY and CDR2 FYNNEI. Here the CDR3 reads CASMSSRGRETQYF. The CDR3 bases are TGTGCCAGCATGTCTAGCAGGGGGCGAGAGACCCAGTACTTC. The variable domain in full, completed from reference TRBV2 and TRBJ2-5, reads EPEVTQTPSHQVTQMGQEVILRCVPISNHLYFYWYRQILGQKVEFLVSFYNNEISEKSEIFDDQFSVERPDGSNFTLKIRSTKLEDSAMYFCASMSSRGRETQYFGPGTRLLVL.

This clone was counted a few times. The chain recombines TRBV10-3 with TRBJ1-1; D is perhaps TRBD1 (5 bases). Germline V gene sequence: CDR1 ENHRY, CDR2 SYGVKD. The V end lost 6 bases, the J end lost 0 bases, and 14 bases lay between the germline ends. The CDR3 is 15 amino acids. The CDR3 nucleotides read TGTGCCATCAGGGCCTCAGGGTTTTTGAACACTGAAGCTTTCTTT. Translation: CAIRASGFLNTEAFF.

The chain has TRBV4-3 and TRBJ1-2; 8 bases are a match to TRBD1. With V trimmed by 0 bases and J by 9 bases, 6 bases remained unmatched. The CDR3 has 14 amino acids. The germline gives CDR1 LGHNA, CDR2 YSLEER. CDR3 nucleotide sequence: TGCGCCAGCAGCCAAGAGGGCAGGGGGCGAAGCTACACCTTC. It is translated as CASSQEGRGRSYTF.

The chain combines TRBV18 with TRBJ1-4; D ambiguous. The germline gives CDR1 KGHSH, CDR2 LQKENI. V dropped 6 bases and J dropped 0 bases, with 14 bases sitting between them. This CDR3 contains 16 residues. The CDR3 reads CASSLDPIATNEKLFF. The CDR3 bases are TGTGCCAGCTCCCTGGACCCTATTGCAACTAATGAAAAACTGTTTTTT.

CDR3 in DNA: TGTGCCAGCAGTGGCCTAGCGGGTAGCACAGATACGCAGTATTTT. It codes for CASSGLAGSTDTQYF. The chain has TRBV6-1 and TRBJ2-3; 8 bases map to TRBD2. This CDR3 spans 15 amino acids. Germline assignment: CDR1 MNHNS and CDR2 SASEGT. The V and J ends lost 4 bases and 0 bases, in that order; junction bases with no gene match: 3.

The chain has TRBV7-3 and TRBJ1-1; possibly TRBD1 for D (6 bases). Germline V gives CDR1 SGHTA, CDR2 FQGTGA. V lost 0 bases and J lost 5, with 13 bases in between. The CDR3 totals 15 residues. DNA for the CDR3: TGTGCCAGCAGCTTAACCTCGGACAGTTTTACTGAAGCTTTCTTT. Encoded protein: CASSLTSDSFTEAFF.

The rearrangement joins TRBV2 to TRBJ2-1; D is unclear. V shed 6 bases and J shed 5 bases, with 14 bases lying between them. Per the germline V gene, CDR1 is SNHLY and CDR2 is FYNNEI. The CDR3 contains 14 residues. DNA of the CDR3: TGTGCCAGCAGGGGCCACTATGCGGACAATGAGCAGTTCTTC. As protein: CASRGHYADNEQFF.

The chain joins TRBV6-5 to TRBJ1-1, with D possibly being TRBD1 (6 bases). The V and J ends lost 6 bases and 7 bases respectively, with 15 bases between them. The CDR3 sequence is 13 residues long. The germline V gene encodes CDR1 MNHEY and CDR2 SVGAGI. The CDR3: CASSSTGTSEAFF. The CDR3 nucleotides are TGTGCCAGCAGCTCAACCGGGACAAGTGAAGCTTTCTTT.

This chain joins TRBV20-1 and TRBJ1-2; D unclear. CDR1 is DFQATT and CDR2 is SNEGSKA in the germline V gene (reference sequence). The CDR3 has 11 residues. The germline V and J ends were trimmed by 3 bases and 7 bases, with 9 bases remaining between them. DNA of the CDR3: TGCAGTGCTAGGGGGAAGAGTGGCTACACCTTC. Translation: CSARGKSGYTF.

The chain carries TRBV7-2 and TRBJ2-3; D may match TRBD1 or TRBD2 (6 bases each). Germline lookup yields CDR1 SGHTA and CDR2 FQGNSA. Trimming removed 5 bases from V and 1 base from J, with 16 bases in between. CDR3 length: 16 residues. In DNA form, the CDR3 reads TGTGCCAGCAGCCATCTTTTGGAGGGGGGCACAGATACGCAGTATTTT. This codes for CASSHLLEGGTDTQYF.

This chain links TRBV15 with TRBJ2-1, with 9 nucleotides matching TRBD1. Germline CDR1 reads LNHNV; CDR2 reads YYDKDF (reference sequence). V lost 1 base and J lost 8; bases outside the gene matches: 3. The CDR3 runs 14 residues. The CDR3 DNA reads TGTGCCACCAGCAGAGGACAGGGGGGGGATGAGCAGTTCTTC. As protein: CATSRGQGGDEQFF. The variable domain in full, with the rest retrieved from reference TRBV15 and TRBJ2-1, is DAMVIQNPRYQVTQFGKPVTLSCSQTLNHNVMYWYQQKSSQAPKLLFHYYDKDFNNEADTPDNFQSRRPNTSFCFLDIRSPGLGDTAMYLCATSRGQGGDEQFFGPGTRLTVL.

The chain has TRBV28 and TRBJ2-7; no definite D call. The CDR3 contains 12 residues. Germline V CDR1 and CDR2: MDHEN, SYDVKM. The V and J ends lost 1 base and 3 bases respectively, with 4 bases between them. CDR3 sequence reads: CASSLYSYEQYF. The CDR3 region has the DNA TGTGCCAGCAGTTTATACAGCTACGAGCAGTACTTC.

The genes are TRBV7-2 and TRBJ1-1; D unclear. V was cut by 5 bases and J by 1 base, with 11 bases left in between. The CDR3 has 14 amino acids. Per germline, CDR1 SGHTA and CDR2 FQGNSA. CDR3 nucleotide sequence: TGTGCCAGCAGCCGGAACGAGGGGAACACTGAAGCTTTCTTT. Encoded protein: CASSRNEGNTEAFF.

The rearrangement uses TRBV6-1 and TRBJ2-7; 7 bases agree with TRBD2. Germline V gene lookup returns CDR1 MNHNS and CDR2 SASEGT. The V segment lost 3 bases and the J segment 2 bases; nucleotides outside the gene matches: 7. CDR3 length: 15 amino acids. For the CDR3, the DNA is TGTGCCAGCAGTGATTTACGGGGGGAGGCCTACGAGCAGTACTTC. Its translation is CASSDLRGEAYEQYF.

This sequence joins TRBV6-1 and TRBJ2-3, with D possibly TRBD2 on 6 matching bases. Trimming cost V 6 bases and J 0 bases, with 7 bases left between them. In germline, CDR1 is MNHNS, CDR2 SASEGT. CDR3 length: 13 residues. In DNA, the CDR3 is TGTGCCAGCAGGGGACTGAGCACAGATACGCAGTATTTT. Translating gives CASRGLSTDTQYF.

This clone was counted a single time. J is TRBJ1-5 and V is TRBV6-1; 8 nucleotides line up with TRBD1. The CDR3 consists of 15 residues. CDR1 is MNHNS and CDR2 is SASEGT in the germline V gene. With V trimmed by 8 bases and J by 5 bases, 11 bases remained unmatched. The CDR3 loop is CASEPGTGGDQPQHF. CDR3 nucleotides: TGTGCCAGCGAACCCGGGACAGGAGGGGATCAGCCCCAGCATTTT.